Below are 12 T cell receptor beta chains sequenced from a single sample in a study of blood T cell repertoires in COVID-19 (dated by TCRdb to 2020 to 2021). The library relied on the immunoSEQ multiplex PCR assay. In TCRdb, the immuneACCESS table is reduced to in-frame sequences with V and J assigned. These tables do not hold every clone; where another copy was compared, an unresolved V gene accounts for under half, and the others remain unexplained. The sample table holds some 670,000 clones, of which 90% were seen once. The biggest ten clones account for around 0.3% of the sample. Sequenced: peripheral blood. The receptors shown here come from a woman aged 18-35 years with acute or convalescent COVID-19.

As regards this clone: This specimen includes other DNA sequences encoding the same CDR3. CDR3 DNA sequence: TGTGCCAGTAGTCTCTCGGCAGGGGGGAACACTGAAGCTTTCTTT. The encoded protein is CASSLSAGGNTEAFF. The genes are TRBV19 and TRBJ1-1; 7 bases are shared with TRBD1. The CDR3 length is 15 residues. CDR1 is LNHDA, CDR2 SQIVND, per germline (reference sequence). The J segment lost 1 base and the V segment lost 5 bases, leaving 7 bases of the junction unmatched.

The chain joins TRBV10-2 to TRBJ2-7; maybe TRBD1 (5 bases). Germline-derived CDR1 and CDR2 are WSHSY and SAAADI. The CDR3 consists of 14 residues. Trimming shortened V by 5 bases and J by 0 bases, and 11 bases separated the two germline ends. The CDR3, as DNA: TGCGCCAGCAGTCGACAGATTAACTCCTACGAGCAGTACTTC. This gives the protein CASSRQINSYEQYF.

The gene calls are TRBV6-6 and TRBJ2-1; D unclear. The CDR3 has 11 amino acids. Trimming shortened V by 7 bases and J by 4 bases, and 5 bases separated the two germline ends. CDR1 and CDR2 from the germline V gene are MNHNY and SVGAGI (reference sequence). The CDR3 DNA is TGTGCCAGCACCGAGTACAATGAGCAGTTCTTC. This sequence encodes CASTEYNEQFF.

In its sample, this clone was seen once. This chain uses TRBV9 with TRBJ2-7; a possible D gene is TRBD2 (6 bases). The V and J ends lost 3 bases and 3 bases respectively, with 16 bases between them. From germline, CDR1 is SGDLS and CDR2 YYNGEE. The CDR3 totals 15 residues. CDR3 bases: TGTGCCAGCAGCGATGGGGAGGAAGATCGCTACGAGCAGTACTTC. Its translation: CASSDGEEDRYEQYF.

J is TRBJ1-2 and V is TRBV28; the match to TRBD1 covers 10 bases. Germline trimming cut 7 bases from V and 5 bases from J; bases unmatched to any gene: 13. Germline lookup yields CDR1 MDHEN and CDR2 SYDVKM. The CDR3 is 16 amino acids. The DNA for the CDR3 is TGTGCCAGCATCCCCGGGGACAGGGGTCCAGTATATGGCTACACCTTC. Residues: CASIPGDRGPVYGYTF.

CDR3 loop: CASSLELLSYNEQFF. CDR3 sequence (DNA): TGTGCCAGCAGCCTTGAGCTACTCTCCTACAATGAGCAGTTCTTC. The rearrangement joins TRBV2 to TRBJ2-1; the D is unclear. The CDR3 has 15 amino acids. The germline V gene encodes CDR1 SNHLY and CDR2 FYNNEI. The V end was cut by 6 bases, the J end by 0 bases, with 12 bases between.

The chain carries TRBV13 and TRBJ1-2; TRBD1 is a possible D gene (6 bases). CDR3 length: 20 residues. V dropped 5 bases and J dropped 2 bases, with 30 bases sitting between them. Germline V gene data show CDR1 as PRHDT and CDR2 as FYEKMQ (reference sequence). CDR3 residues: CASSIPSGIAGARENYGYTF. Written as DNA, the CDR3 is TGTGCCAGCAGCATACCCTCAGGCATAGCGGGGGCCAGGGAAAACTATGGCTACACCTTC.

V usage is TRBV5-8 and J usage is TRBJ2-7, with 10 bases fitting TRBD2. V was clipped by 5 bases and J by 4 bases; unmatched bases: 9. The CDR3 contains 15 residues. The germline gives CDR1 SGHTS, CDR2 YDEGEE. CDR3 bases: TGTGCCAGCAGGAAGAGCGGGGGGGCCGGATACGAGCAGTACTTC. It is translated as CASRKSGGAGYEQYF.

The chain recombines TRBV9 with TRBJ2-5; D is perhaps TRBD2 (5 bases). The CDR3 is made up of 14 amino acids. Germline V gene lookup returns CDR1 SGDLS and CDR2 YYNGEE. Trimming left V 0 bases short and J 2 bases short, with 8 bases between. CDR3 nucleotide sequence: TGTGCCAGCAGCGTAGGACGAGGGCAAGAGACCCAGTACTTC. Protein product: CASSVGRGQETQYF.

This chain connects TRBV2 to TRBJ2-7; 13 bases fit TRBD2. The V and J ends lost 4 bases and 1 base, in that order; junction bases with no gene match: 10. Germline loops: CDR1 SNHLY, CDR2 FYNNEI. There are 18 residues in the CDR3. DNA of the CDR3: TGTGCCAGCAGTGGGGATTTGACTAGCGGGGGGTTTTCCTACGAGCAGTACTTC. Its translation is CASSGDLTSGGFSYEQYF.

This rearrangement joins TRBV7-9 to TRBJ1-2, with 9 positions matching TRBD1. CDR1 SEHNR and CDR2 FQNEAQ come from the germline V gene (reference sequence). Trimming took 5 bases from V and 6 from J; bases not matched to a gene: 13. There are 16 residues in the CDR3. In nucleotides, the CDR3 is TGTGCCAGCAGCCCCCCCAACTTCGGGACAGGGAATGGCTACACCTTC. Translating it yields CASSPPNFGTGNGYTF. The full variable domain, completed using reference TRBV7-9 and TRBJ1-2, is DTGVSQNPRHKITKRGQNVTFRCDPISEHNRLYWYRQTLGQGPEFLTYFQNEAQLEKSRLLSDRFSAERPKGSFSTLEIQRTEQGDSAMYLCASSPPNFGTGNGYTFGSGTRLTVV.

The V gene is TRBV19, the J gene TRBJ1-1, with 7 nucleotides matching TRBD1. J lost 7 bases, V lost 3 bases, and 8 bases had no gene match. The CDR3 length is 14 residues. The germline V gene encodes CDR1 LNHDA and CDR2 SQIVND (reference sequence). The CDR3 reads CASSIGQGVFEAFF. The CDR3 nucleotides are TGTGCCAGTAGTATCGGTCAGGGGGTGTTTGAAGCTTTCTTT.